This TCR beta chain was captured by sequencing in a study of CD8 T cells in Susac syndrome. Points on this clonotype: Its antigen remains unidentified.

Trimming pared 3 bases from V and 5 bases from J, leaving 11 bases between. The length of the CDR3 is 13 residues. Reverse transcription used roughly 0.45 to 1 ug RNA and random hexamers. TCRdb used MiXCR to reprocess the immunoSEQ multiplex PCR reads, holding one entry per CDR3 protein. The repertoire has under 200,000 distinct CDR3 sequences, 75% to 95% of them found once; the top ten carry 0.075% to 0.095%. Findings of the study overall: The CD4+ T cell repertoires from Susac syndrome exhibited no clonal expansion.

Patients having Susac syndrome satisfied recently defined diagnostic criteria for definite or probable disease. The chain is built from TRBV12-3 or TRBV12-4 and TRBJ2-7; weak D call: TRBD2 (6 bases). This sequence was found in a human donor with Susac syndrome. The sequenced sample consisted of CD4+ T cells from PBMCs. Here the CDR3 reads CASSLAGIHEQYF. CDR3 sequence (DNA): TGTGCCAGCAGTTTGGCGGGGATCCACGAGCAGTACTTC.